The TCR beta chain described here comes from a study of shared T cell receptors in the human thymus. Assay used: immunoSEQ multiplex PCR; TCRdb lists only in-frame clones, some missing. This sample yields 550,000 to 800,000 clones, of which roughly 88% are seen a single time; 0.0095% to 0.013% belongs to the top ten. The J segment lost 4 bases and the V segment lost 1 base, leaving 10 bases of the junction unmatched. In germline, CDR1 is LGHNA, CDR2 YSLEER. The CDR3 extends over 17 amino acids. These data were likewise used in another study, on human thymus T cells. From that paper: Thymic material originated from resections removed in the course of corrective heart surgery.

The V gene is TRBV4-3, the J gene TRBJ1-1, with TRBD1 matching 9 bases. The receptor was isolated from a girl in the first two years of life with a congenital heart defect. Specimen: thymocytes. CDR3 in DNA: TGCGCCAGCAGCCAAGCACACCCTAGGGACAGGGTCACTGAAGCTTTCTTT. It encodes CASSQAHPRDRVTEAFF.